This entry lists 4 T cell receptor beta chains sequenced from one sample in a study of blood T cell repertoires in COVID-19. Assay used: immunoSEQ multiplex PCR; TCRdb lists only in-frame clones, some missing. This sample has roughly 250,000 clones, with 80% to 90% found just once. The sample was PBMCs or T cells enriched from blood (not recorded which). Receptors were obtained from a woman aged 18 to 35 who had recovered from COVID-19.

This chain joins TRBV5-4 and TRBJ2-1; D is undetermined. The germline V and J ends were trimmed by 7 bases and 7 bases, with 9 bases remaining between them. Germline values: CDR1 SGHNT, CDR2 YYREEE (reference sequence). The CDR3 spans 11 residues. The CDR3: CASPRRNEQFF. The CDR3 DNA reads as TGTGCCAGCCCCCGTCGGAATGAGCAGTTCTTC. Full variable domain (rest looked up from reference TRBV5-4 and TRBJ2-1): ETGVTQSPTHLIKTRGQQVTLRCSSQSGHNTVSWYQQALGQGPQFIFQYYREEENGRGNFPPRFSGLQFPNYSSELNVNALELDDSALYLCASPRRNEQFFGPGTRLTVL.

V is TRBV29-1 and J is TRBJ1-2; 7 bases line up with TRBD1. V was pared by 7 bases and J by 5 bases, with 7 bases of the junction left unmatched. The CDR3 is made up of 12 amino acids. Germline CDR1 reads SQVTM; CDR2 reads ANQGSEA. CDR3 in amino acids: CSADTGVYGYTF. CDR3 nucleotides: TGCAGCGCGGATACAGGGGTGTATGGCTACACCTTC. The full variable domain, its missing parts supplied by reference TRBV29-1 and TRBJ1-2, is SAVISQKPSRDICQRGTSLTIQCQVDSQVTMMFWYRQQPGQSLTLIATANQGSEATYESGFVIDKFPISRPNLTFSTLTVSNMSPEDSSIYLCSADTGVYGYTFGSGTRLTVV.

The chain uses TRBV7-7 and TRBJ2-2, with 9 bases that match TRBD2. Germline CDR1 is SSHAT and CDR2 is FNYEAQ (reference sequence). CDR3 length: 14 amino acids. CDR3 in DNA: TGTGCTAGCGGGGGCCCGGGGCTGAACGGGGAGCTGTTTTTT. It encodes CASGGPGLNGELFF.

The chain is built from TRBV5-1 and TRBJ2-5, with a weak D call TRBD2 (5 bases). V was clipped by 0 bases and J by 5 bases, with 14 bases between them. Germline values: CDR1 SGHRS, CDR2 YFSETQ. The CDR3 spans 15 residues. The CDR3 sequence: CASSLGGGVGETQYF. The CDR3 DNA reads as TGCGCCAGCAGCTTGGGAGGAGGAGTCGGGGAGACCCAGTACTTC.